Listed below are T cell receptor beta chains from one sample, sequenced in a study of blood T cells in healthy people across ages. TCRdb re-called the 5' RACE reads through MiXCR, storing one row per CDR3 protein. Of around 1,500,000 distinct CDR3 sequences listed, under 30% are singletons. The sequenced sample was blood. Every receptor here comes from a woman younger than 45 in good health. Each CDR3 is given with its conserved first and last residue. A D gene is named only where the DNA matches it firmly. Size is stated for part of the rows, as once, few or many counts, or as a class when the clone is expanded.

v_gene: TRBV6-5
j_gene: TRBJ1-2
abundance: few
d_gene: .
CDR3aa: CASANWGYGYTF
CDR3nt: TGTGCCAGCGCCAATTGGGGGTATGGCTACACCTTC

v_gene: TRBV12-3/TRBV12-4
j_gene: TRBJ2-3
abundance: few
d_gene: .
CDR3aa: CASSSPDLLDTQYF
CDR3nt: TGTGCCAGCAGTTCCCCCGACCTACTAGATACGCAGTATTTT

v_gene: TRBV29-1
j_gene: TRBJ2-7
abundance: .
d_gene: TRBD1
CDR3aa: CSVEDPRDRAHEQYF
CDR3nt: TGCAGCGTTGAAGATCCCCGGGACAGGGCCCACGAGCAGTACTTC

v_gene: TRBV29-1
j_gene: TRBJ1-2
abundance: few
d_gene: .
CDR3aa: CSVEASLAQAYGYTF
CDR3nt: TGCAGCGTTGAAGCCTCCCTAGCACAGGCGTATGGCTACACCTTC

v_gene: TRBV20-1
j_gene: TRBJ2-7
abundance: many
d_gene: .
CDR3aa: CSARTSSSYEQYF
CDR3nt: TGCAGTGCTCGGACTTCAAGCTCCTACGAGCAGTACTTC

v_gene: TRBV7-6
j_gene: TRBJ2-4
abundance: many
d_gene: .
CDR3aa: CASSLEPAFANIQYF
CDR3nt: TGTGCCAGCAGCTTAGAGCCAGCGTTCGCAAACATTCAGTACTTC

v_gene: TRBV6-6
j_gene: TRBJ2-3
abundance: .
d_gene: TRBD2
CDR3aa: CASSYPKTSGRADTQYF
CDR3nt: TGTGCCAGCAGTTACCCGAAGACTAGCGGGAGAGCAGATACGCAGTATTTT

v_gene: TRBV5-1
j_gene: TRBJ2-7
abundance: .
d_gene: .
CDR3aa: CASSEGSASYEQYF
CDR3nt: TGCGCCAGCAGTGAGGGGTCGGCCTCCTACGAGCAGTACTTC

v_gene: TRBV27
j_gene: TRBJ1-1
abundance: .
d_gene: .
CDR3aa: CASSLEVGALTEAFF
CDR3nt: TGTGCCAGCAGTTTAGAGGTGGGGGCGTTAACTGAAGCTTTCTTT

v_gene: TRBV15
j_gene: TRBJ1-2
abundance: few
d_gene: .
CDR3aa: CATSSTTTGGTGDYGYTF
CDR3nt: TGTGCCACCAGCAGCACCACTACGGGGGGTACTGGGGACTATGGCTACACCTTC

v_gene: TRBV24-1
j_gene: TRBJ2-5
abundance: .
d_gene: .
CDR3aa: CATSDSGASELEAQYF
CDR3nt: TGTGCCACCAGTGATTCAGGGGCATCGGAGCTAGAGGCCCAGTACTTC